The subject of this entry is one TCR beta chain. The antigen remains undetermined. This sample stems from a study of brain T cells in children with intractable seizures. Points from the study as a whole: Pre- and post-surgery blood differed in depth, so pre-surgery absences may be undersampling. HCMV serostatus was not known, and viral specificity came from CDR3 similarity only.

Measured with immunoSEQ multiplex PCR; TCRdb has only the in-frame clones, and not every one. The sample includes about 340,000 clones, roughly 93% seen only once; the top ten take about 6%. The time point: blood from clinic visit 5 months post-surgery; TSC patient then seizure free. The sequenced cases were selected for having the highest brain T cell transcript signatures. The CDR3 consists of 13 residues. With 10 bases clipped from V and 9 bases from J, the junction kept 5 bases outside the gene matches. From germline, CDR1 is MNHEY and CDR2 SVGAGI. This clonotype originated in a boy under two years old with tuberous sclerosis and intractable seizures. The specimen was peripheral blood, collected 4 to 6 months after surgery. The chain links TRBV6-5 to TRBJ2-1, with TRBD2 matching over 14 bases. The CDR3 sequence: CAIGTSGRGEQFF. CDR3 DNA: TGTGCCATCGGGACTAGCGGGAGAGGTGAGCAGTTCTTC.